The next 30 T cell receptor beta chains were all read from a single sample in a study of healthy donors' naive CD4 and CD8 T cells. Each TCR library used roughly 0.45 ug of total RNA and a linear amplification protocol. TCRdb processed the reads anew with MiXCR; each CDR3 protein has one entry. This table has 200,000 or so distinct CDR3 sequences, about 74% appearing once. Source material: naive CD4+ and CD8+ T cells sorted from blood, pooled from several donors. All receptors derive from a pool of human donors in good health; the sample pools cells from several healthy donors.

This clonotype appeared a few times. V is TRBV6-5 and J is TRBJ1-1; D unresolved. The CDR3 is 13 residues long. V gave up 2 bases and J gave up 1 base, with 5 bases separating them. Germline CDR1 MNHEY, CDR2 SVGAGI. DNA of the CDR3: TGTGCCAGCAGTTACACCCAGAACACTGAAGCTTTCTTT. Translation: CASSYTQNTEAFF.

The chain combines TRBV29-1 with TRBJ2-3; D might be TRBD2 (5 bases). Germline lookup yields CDR1 SQVTM and CDR2 ANQGSEA. V was cut by 7 bases and J by 4 bases, with 12 bases left in between. This CDR3 has 12 amino acids. Here the CDR3 reads CSARVGADTQYF. CDR3 nucleotide sequence: TGCAGCGCGAGGGTTGGCGCAGATACGCAGTATTTT.

This clonotype was observed a handful of times. The genes are TRBV10-3 and TRBJ1-6; TRBD1 matches at 7 bases. CDR1 and CDR2 from the germline V gene are ENHRY and SYGVKD. The length of the CDR3 is 14 residues. V dropped 6 bases and J dropped 5; count of bases not matched to a gene: 4. The CDR3 here is CAIRTDRDNSPLHF. The CDR3 DNA sequence: TGTGCCATCAGGACCGACAGGGATAATTCACCCCTCCACTTT.

This chain connects TRBV14 to TRBJ1-3; perhaps TRBD1 as D (5 bases). Trimming cost V 0 bases and J 4 bases, with 10 bases left between them. The CDR3 is 15 residues long. Per the germline V gene, CDR1 is SGHDN and CDR2 is FVKESK. The CDR3 spells CASSQDWGPGNTIYF. CDR3 DNA sequence: TGTGCCAGCAGCCAAGATTGGGGACCCGGAAACACCATATATTTT.

This clonotype has a handful of counts. This chain links TRBV5-7 with TRBJ2-3; 8 bases are shared with TRBD1. TRBV5-7 is identified as an open reading frame with a role that is uncertain. The V segment lost 4 bases and the J segment 8 bases; nucleotides outside the gene matches: 12. The CDR3 loop spans 15 amino acids. The CDR3 spells CASSLAGQAACTQYF. The CDR3 DNA follows: TGTGCCAGCAGCCTGGCGGGACAGGCCGCGTGTACGCAGTATTTT.

This CDR3 reads CASSVDRSSYEQYF. CDR3 sequence (DNA): TGTGCCAGCAGCGTTGACAGGTCCTCCTACGAGCAGTACTTC. The chain recombines TRBV5-4 with TRBJ2-7, with D possibly matching TRBD1 (6 bases). Germline lookup yields CDR1 SGHNT and CDR2 YYREEE (reference sequence). The CDR3 is made up of 14 amino acids. The V and J ends lost 4 bases and 0 bases respectively, with 11 bases between them.

The chain combines TRBV6-6 with TRBJ2-7; tentative D call: TRBD1 (6 bases). This CDR3 spans 12 amino acids. CDR1 MNHNY and CDR2 SVGAGI come from the germline V gene (reference sequence). V was shortened by 6 bases and J by 6 bases, with 12 bases between the two germline ends. As DNA, the CDR3 is TGTGCCAGCAGCTATACAGGGAGCGAGCAGTACTTC. Protein product: CASSYTGSEQYF.

The gene calls are TRBV29-1 and TRBJ1-5; D gene uncertain. The germline V gene has CDR1 SQVTM and CDR2 ANQGSEA. The CDR3 contains 12 residues. The ends were cut back, 3 bases at V and 4 bases at J, with 7 bases in the middle. CDR3 residues: CSVDNLNQPQHF. CDR3 bases: TGCAGCGTTGACAACCTTAATCAGCCCCAGCATTTT.

The chain combines TRBV6-5 with TRBJ1-1; D is unclear. The CDR3 sequence is 13 residues long. The V gene's germline CDR1 is MNHEY and CDR2 SVGAGI. V shed 4 bases and J shed 5 bases, with 11 bases lying between them. The CDR3 nucleotides are TGTGCCAGCAGTTCACCCACCTTAACTGAAGCTTTCTTT. It is translated as CASSSPTLTEAFF.

This clonotype turned up a few times. The chain is built from TRBV18 and TRBJ2-7; 11 positions match TRBD2. The CDR3 spans 15 residues. The V gene's germline CDR1 is KGHSH and CDR2 LQKENI. J was trimmed by 4 bases and V by 3 bases; bases with no gene match: 5. CDR3 amino acids: CASSPDGTSGYEQYF. CDR3 bases: TGTGCCAGCTCACCGGACGGGACTAGCGGTTACGAGCAGTACTTC.

The chain joins TRBV6-5 to TRBJ2-3; D perhaps matches TRBD1 (5 bases). Germline V gene sequence: CDR1 MNHEY, CDR2 SVGAGI. The CDR3 is made up of 13 amino acids. The ends were cut back, 6 bases at V and 3 bases at J, with 10 bases in the middle. This chain's CDR3 is CASSQGLTDTQYF. CDR3 DNA: TGTGCCAGCAGCCAGGGTCTGACAGATACGCAGTATTTT.

The genes are TRBV29-1 and TRBJ2-1, with TRBD2 matching 11 bases. Germline lookup yields CDR1 SQVTM and CDR2 ANQGSEA. The CDR3 is made up of 12 amino acids. The CDR3 sequence is CGSGRANNEQFF. The DNA of the CDR3 is TGCGGTAGCGGGAGGGCCAACAATGAGCAGTTCTTC.

This clonotype was counted between two and nine times. The V call is TRBV6-5, the J call TRBJ2-7; 7 bases line up with TRBD1. Germline values: CDR1 MNHEY, CDR2 SVGAGI. Trimming cost V 7 bases and J 3 bases; bases outside gene matches: 6. The CDR3 is 13 amino acids. The CDR3 coding sequence is TGTGCCAGCACTAGGGACAGATTCTACGAGCAGTACTTC. Translation: CASTRDRFYEQYF.

V usage is TRBV2 and J usage is TRBJ1-2, with 9 bases that match TRBD1. J gave up 3 bases and V 9 bases, and 5 bases lay outside the gene matches. The CDR3 is 13 amino acids. Germline CDR1 is SNHLY and CDR2 is FYNNEI. CDR3 amino acids: CARRDREDYGYTF. The CDR3 DNA reads as TGTGCCAGACGGGACAGGGAAGACTATGGCTACACCTTC.

This clonotype was seen only a few times. This chain connects TRBV12-3 or TRBV12-4 to TRBJ1-2; weak D call: TRBD1 (6 bases). The germline V and J ends were trimmed by 5 bases and 2 bases, with 12 bases remaining between them. This CDR3 has 14 residues. CDR3 sequence reads: CASSPRQGNYGYTF. As DNA, the CDR3 is TGTGCCAGCAGTCCTCGCCAGGGGAACTATGGCTACACCTTC.

V and J are TRBV4-2 and TRBJ2-6; D is possibly TRBD1 (6 bases). Trimming shortened V by 4 bases and J by 4 bases, and 14 bases separated the two germline ends. The germline V gene encodes CDR1 LGHNA and CDR2 YNFKEQ. This CDR3 has 16 residues. CDR3 in DNA: TGTGCCAGCAGCCTGGGAACAGGGATAGGGGCCAACGTCCTGACTTTC. Translation: CASSLGTGIGANVLTF.

The gene calls are TRBV19 and TRBJ1-1; 8 nucleotides align to TRBD1. The CDR3 is made up of 14 amino acids. Germline CDR1 is LNHDA and CDR2 is SQIVND (reference sequence). Losses at the gene ends were 3 bases for V and 4 bases for J; bases not matched to a gene: 4. Here the CDR3 reads CASSISGGGTEAFF. The CDR3 bases are TGTGCCAGTAGTATTTCAGGGGGCGGCACTGAAGCTTTCTTT.

The sample holds a few counts of this clonotype. This sequence joins TRBV5-6 and TRBJ2-7, with unresolved D. This CDR3 has 12 amino acids. Looked up from germline, CDR1 is SGHDT and CDR2 is YYEEEE. V was shortened by 1 base and J by 3 bases, with 5 bases between the two germline ends. CDR3 nucleotide sequence: TGTGCCAGCAGCTTGAACCACTACGAGCAGTACTTC. It specifies CASSLNHYEQYF.

V usage is TRBV29-1 and J usage is TRBJ2-3, with TRBD2 matching over 11 bases. The CDR3 contains 18 residues. J was trimmed by 1 base and V by 0 bases; bases with no gene match: 9. Germline V gives CDR1 SQVTM, CDR2 ANQGSEA. The CDR3 is CSVEELAGAFPRTDTQYF. The CDR3 DNA follows: TGCAGCGTTGAAGAACTAGCGGGAGCTTTTCCCCGCACAGATACGCAGTATTTT.

The chain's CDR3 is CASSQDREEETQYF. The CDR3 DNA follows: TGTGCCAGCTCACAGGACAGGGAGGAAGAGACCCAGTACTTC. V gene TRBV18 combines with J gene TRBJ2-5; 8 bases map to TRBD1. This CDR3 contains 14 residues. Unmatched junction bases numbered 4, after V lost 4 bases and J lost 3 bases. Germline assignment: CDR1 KGHSH and CDR2 LQKENI.

The CDR3 here is CASSFSGNTEAFF. The DNA of the CDR3 is TGTGCCAGCAGTTTCAGCGGAAACACTGAAGCTTTCTTT. The chain carries TRBV27 and TRBJ1-1; D is uncertain. The germline CDR1 and CDR2 sequences are MNHEY and SMNVEV (reference sequence). CDR3 length: 13 amino acids. V was cut by 3 bases and J by 2 bases, with 7 bases left in between.

The CDR3 sequence: CATSVLSVWAEKETQYF. CDR3 bases: TGTGCCACCAGCGTCTTATCGGTCTGGGCGGAGAAAGAGACCCAGTACTTC. V and J are TRBV15 and TRBJ2-5; D unresolved. CDR3 length: 17 amino acids. Germline V gene data show CDR1 as LNHNV and CDR2 as YYDKDF (reference sequence). With 5 bases removed from V and 3 bases from J, the gap between germline ends came to 22 bases.

This sequence joins TRBV5-4 and TRBJ1-1; TRBD1 might be the D (6 bases). Germline-derived CDR1 and CDR2 are SGHNT and YYREEE (reference sequence). The CDR3 has 13 residues. V dropped 3 bases and J dropped 6 bases, with 12 bases sitting between them. CDR3 DNA sequence: TGTGCCAGCAGCTCCGAGGGGGGGTCTGAAGCTTTCTTT. As protein: CASSSEGGSEAFF.

The chain carries TRBV30 and TRBJ2-5; D call uncertain. Germline CDR1 reads GTSNPN; CDR2 reads SVGIG (reference sequence). Trimming pared 2 bases from V and 2 bases from J, leaving 6 bases between. The CDR3 has 12 amino acids. CDR3 sequence reads: CAWSMGQETQYF. The CDR3 DNA reads as TGTGCCTGGAGTATGGGGCAAGAGACCCAGTACTTC.

The rearrangement uses TRBV6-2 or TRBV6-3 and TRBJ1-2, with TRBD1 identical over 12 bases. With 6 bases clipped from V and 4 bases from J, the junction kept 9 bases outside the gene matches. CDR3 size: 16 residues. CDR1 MNHEY and CDR2 SVGEGT come from the germline V gene. CDR3 in DNA: TGTGCCAGCAGGAAGGGGACAGGGGGCGCGCGCTATGGCTACACCTTC. Encoded protein: CASRKGTGGARYGYTF.

The chain couples TRBV29-1 to TRBJ1-1, with TRBD1 identical over 9 bases. This CDR3 region has 13 residues. Trimming cost V 4 bases and J 5 bases; bases outside gene matches: 5. In germline, CDR1 is SQVTM, CDR2 ANQGSEA. CDR3 sequence reads: CSVVQQGATEAFF. In nucleotides, the CDR3 is TGCAGCGTTGTTCAACAGGGGGCTACTGAAGCTTTCTTT.

The chain carries TRBV5-1 and TRBJ2-1; TRBD1 matches 8 bases. J was trimmed by 5 bases and V by 4 bases; bases with no gene match: 8. The CDR3 runs to 15 residues. Looked up from germline, CDR1 is SGHRS and CDR2 is YFSETQ. In nucleotides, the CDR3 is TGCGCCAGCAGCCCAAGACAGGGGCGCAACAATGAGCAGTTCTTC. Amino acids: CASSPRQGRNNEQFF.

This clonotype was detected only once. The chain carries TRBV29-1 and TRBJ2-3; no firm D call. The germline gives CDR1 SQVTM, CDR2 ANQGSEA. This CDR3 is 13 amino acids long. Trimming removed 6 bases at V and 0 bases at J, with 10 bases between. CDR3 residues: CSVLTDSTDTQYF. The CDR3 DNA is TGCAGCGTCCTGACGGATAGCACAGATACGCAGTATTTT.

The rearrangement joins TRBV29-1 to TRBJ1-4; D gene uncertain. Germline values: CDR1 SQVTM, CDR2 ANQGSEA. The ends were cut back, 7 bases at V and 0 bases at J, with 12 bases in the middle. This CDR3 spans 14 amino acids. The CDR3 loop is CSAVLRTTNEKLFF. The CDR3 nucleotides are TGCAGCGCCGTCCTCAGGACAACTAATGAAAAACTGTTTTTT.

V gene TRBV20-1 combines with J gene TRBJ2-1; 7 nucleotides line up with TRBD2. CDR3 length: 13 residues. Germline loops: CDR1 DFQATT, CDR2 SNEGSKA (reference sequence). V lost 4 bases to trimming and J lost 8 bases; unmatched junction nucleotides: 8. The CDR3, as DNA: TGCAGTGCTACCTTAAGCGGGACTCATGAGCAGTTCTTC. Its protein product is CSATLSGTHEQFF.